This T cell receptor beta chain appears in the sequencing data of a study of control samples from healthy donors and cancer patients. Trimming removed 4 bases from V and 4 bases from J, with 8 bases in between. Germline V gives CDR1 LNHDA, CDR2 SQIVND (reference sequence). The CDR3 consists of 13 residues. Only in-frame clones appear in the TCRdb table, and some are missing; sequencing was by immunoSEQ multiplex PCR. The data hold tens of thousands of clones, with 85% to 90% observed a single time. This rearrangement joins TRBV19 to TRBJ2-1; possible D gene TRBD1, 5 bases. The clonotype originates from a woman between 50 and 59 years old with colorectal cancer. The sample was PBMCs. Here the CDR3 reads CASSTGLYNEQFF. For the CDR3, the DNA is TGTGCCAGTAGTACAGGGTTATACAATGAGCAGTTCTTC.